A selection of T cell receptor beta chains follows, all from one sample in a study of blood T cell repertoires in COVID-19. Profiled with immunoSEQ multiplex PCR; TCRdb holds only in-frame clones, not every one. The repertoire includes over 120,000 clones, about 89% of them detected once, and roughly 37% sits in the top ten. The sequencing sample was made of peripheral blood. All receptors derive from a man aged 50-59 years who had recovered from COVID-19. Each CDR3 is given with its conserved first and last residue. A D gene is named only where the DNA matches it firmly. Expanded clones are given a class, and other clones once, few, many or no size at all.

V gene	clone size	J gene	D gene	CDR3 protein	CDR3 DNA
TRBV6-6	NA	TRBJ2-7	TRBD1	CASSGNRGPYEQYF	TGTGCCAGCAGTGGAAACAGGGGCCCTTACGAGCAGTACTTC
TRBV9	once	TRBJ1-2	NA	CASSVDWDNGYTF	TGTGCCAGCAGCGTAGACTGGGACAACGGCTACACCTTC
TRBV7-2	NA	TRBJ1-3	NA	CASSLQSGGFSGNTIYF	TGTGCCAGCAGCTTACAAAGCGGCGGATTCTCTGGAAACACCATATATTTT
TRBV7-6	few	TRBJ1-6	NA	CASSLEARGTYNSPLHF	TGTGCCAGCAGCTTAGAAGCCAGGGGCACCTATAATTCACCCCTCCACTTT
TRBV6-1	NA	TRBJ1-5	NA	CASSERTRDLPQHF	TGTGCCAGCAGTGAAAGGACCCGGGATCTGCCCCAGCATTTT
TRBV2	NA	TRBJ2-2	NA	CASSSITGGAGELFF	TGTGCCAGCAGCTCCATAACAGGGGGGGCCGGGGAGCTGTTTTTT
TRBV14	NA	TRBJ2-5	NA	CASSHGRENGETQYF	TGTGCCAGCAGCCACGGCAGGGAAAACGGCGAGACCCAGTACTTC
TRBV18	few	TRBJ2-5	NA	CASSPRRQDQETQYF	TGTGCCAGCTCACCACGACGACAGGACCAAGAGACCCAGTACTTC
TRBV30	NA	TRBJ1-2	NA	CAWLGSYDYGYTF	TGTGCCTGGTTGGGGAGCTATGACTATGGCTACACCTTC
TRBV25-1	NA	TRBJ2-2	TRBD1	CASSEDRGLTGELFF	TGTGCCAGCAGTGAAGACAGGGGGCTCACCGGGGAGCTGTTTTTT
TRBV3-1/TRBV3-2	NA	TRBJ2-1	NA	CASSQDPRPGPGDEQFF	TGTGCCAGCAGCCAAGATCCGCGGCCAGGGCCTGGAGATGAGCAGTTCTTC
TRBV10-2	NA	TRBJ2-7	TRBD2	CASRLAGDHYEQYF	TGCGCCAGCAGGCTAGCGGGGGACCACTACGAGCAGTACTTC
TRBV27	NA	TRBJ1-1	NA	CASSLGPFTEAFF	TGTGCCAGCAGTTTAGGGCCGTTTACTGAAGCTTTCTTT
TRBV7-7	NA	TRBJ2-5	NA	CASSLGAKETQYF	TGTGCCAGCAGCTTAGGGGCGAAGGAGACCCAGTACTTC
TRBV7-9	NA	TRBJ2-1	NA	CASSLRGPLSYNEQFF	TGTGCCAGCAGCTTACGGGGTCCCCTGTCATACAATGAGCAGTTCTTC
TRBV5-5	NA	TRBJ1-1	NA	CASSLPRAEAFF	TGTGCCAGCAGCTTGCCCAGGGCTGAAGCTTTCTTT